This record looks at one TCR beta chain sequence and its context. These data originate in a study of response to subunit inactivated influenza vaccine. TCRdb recomputed calls from the RT-PCR reads with MiXCR, one row per CDR3 protein. Of approximately 520,000 distinct CDR3 sequences listed, 25% were seen once; the top ten hold less than 2.5%. V lost 4 bases and J lost 5; bases outside the gene matches: 6. CDR3 size: 14 residues. CDR1 and CDR2 (germline): SGDLS, YYNGEE. The chain recombines TRBV9 with TRBJ2-7; 10 nucleotides align to TRBD1. The source material was CD4+ T cells sorted from PBMCs, sampled around 5 days after vaccination. The TCR comes from a man over 45 who received an inactivated influenza vaccine. DNA of the CDR3: TGTGCCAGCAGCCTTCAGACAGGGGGCGACGAGCAGTACTTC. It translates to CASSLQTGGDEQYF.